The T cell receptor beta chain under discussion was sequenced for a study of blood T cell repertoires in COVID-19 (dated by TCRdb to 2019 to 2021). With respect to the entire study: Samples from collaborators originated in the United States, Italy and Spain and spanned both the acute and convalescent phases of COVID-19. Samples were obtained from the ongoing ImmuneRACE study (first 160 participants) and from 1,254 subjects provided by 6 global collaborators. The repertoires were released in a freely available public database intended as a resource for research on the immune response to SARS-CoV-2. The dataset comprised deeply sampled blood TCRbeta repertoires from subjects exposed to, actively infected with, or recovered from COVID-19. Sample metadata almost always included a de-identified subject ID, COVID-19 status, age in years and sex. The material from the prospective study consisted of cDNA or gDNA derived from T cells, B-cell-depleted T cells, or PBMCs. Where available, HLA class I and class II types were obtained from metadata supplied by the sample provider rather than from assay-based typing. Broader findings and caveats from the paper: The amount of clinical and demographic metadata varied by source and participant and was provided uncurated.

Measured from the cysteine to the phenylalanine, the CDR3 is 13 residues long. Only the CDR3 DNA stays, 39 bases, in frame from base 1. For CDR1 and CDR2, the germline V gene lists MNHEY and SVGAGI. The junction shows trimming of 8 bases on V and 8 bases on J, plus 13 bases between the germline ends. The collaborating institutions used their own protocols to collect whole blood in K2EDTA tubes. For TCRbeta analysis, collaborators shipped samples as frozen whole blood, isolated PBMCs, or DNA extracted from either of those sample types. The immunoSEQ Assay, a bias-controlled multiplex PCR, was used to amplify TCRbeta CDR3 regions from genomic DNA. As for the original processing: The number of nucleated cells in each sample was estimated by amplification of reference gene primers within the assay. To quantify the absolute abundance of each unique TCRbeta CDR3 rearrangement, sequence reads were collapsed and filtered. Productive Simpson clonality was computed per sample as the square root of Simpson's diversity index over productive rearrangements. Entries here come from immuneACCESS through TCRdb and include only in-frame sequences with V and J called. Some clones fail to appear in such tables; in the studies checked, an unresolved V gene covers under half of the shortfall, and the cause of the remainder is unknown. The V and J calls and clone size are taken from that table; D and trimming were inferred from the DNA. For this sample the table gives approximately 150,000 clones, of which about 83% were detected only once. The ten most abundant clones make up roughly 15% of the sample.

Comments on this clone: The antigen this receptor binds is unknown. No per-base quality is available; no much larger clone lies one base away.

The sample consisted of peripheral blood. The sequence links TRBV6-5 to TRBJ1-6; the D gene is possibly TRBD1, with 6 bases matching. The receptor comes from a man between 45 and 60 years old with acute or convalescent COVID-19. The DNA sequence is as follows: TGTGCCAGCCTCCGGAAGGGGGATTCACCCCTCCACTTT. This gives the protein CASLRKGDSPLHF.